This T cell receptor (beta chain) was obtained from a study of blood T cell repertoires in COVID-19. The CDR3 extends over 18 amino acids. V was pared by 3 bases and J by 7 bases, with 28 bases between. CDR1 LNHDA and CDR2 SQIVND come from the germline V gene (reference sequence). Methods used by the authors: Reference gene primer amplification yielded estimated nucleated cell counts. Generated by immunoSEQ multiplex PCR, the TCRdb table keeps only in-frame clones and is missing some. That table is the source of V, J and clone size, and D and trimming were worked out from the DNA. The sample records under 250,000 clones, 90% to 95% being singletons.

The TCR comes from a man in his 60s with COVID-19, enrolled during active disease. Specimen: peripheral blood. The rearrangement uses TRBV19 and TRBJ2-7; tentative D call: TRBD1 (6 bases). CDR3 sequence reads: CASSMRRTGTHLMGEQYF. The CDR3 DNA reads TGTGCCAGTAGTATGAGGAGGACCGGGACACACCTTATGGGGGAGCAGTACTTC.